This TCR beta chain originates from a study of blood T cell repertoires in COVID-19 (dated by TCRdb to about 2020). Background on the whole study: Samples from collaborators originated in the United States, Italy and Spain and spanned both the acute and convalescent phases of COVID-19. The repertoires were released in a freely available public database intended as a resource for research on the immune response to SARS-CoV-2. Samples came from the ongoing ImmuneRACE study (first 160 participants) plus 1,254 subjects from 6 global collaborators. Subjects who had been exposed to COVID-19, were actively infected with it, or had recovered from it provided the deeply sampled blood TCRbeta repertoires that made up the dataset. The prospective study material was composed of cDNA or gDNA derived from T cells, B-cell-depleted T cells, or PBMCs. Where available, HLA class I and class II types were taken from metadata supplied by the sample provider and were not determined by assay-based typing. The sample metadata nearly always contained a de-identified subject ID, COVID-19 status, age in years and sex. Overall study results and their limits: How much clinical and demographic metadata was included differed by source and by participant, and the metadata was provided uncurated.

The germline V and J ends show losses of 4 bases and 2 bases respectively, and no gene match explains 8 bases of the junction. From the germline V gene (reference sequence), CDR1 is LGHDT and CDR2 is YNNKEL. The CDR3, cysteine through phenylalanine, is 15 amino acids long. Just CDR3 DNA is preserved here, 45 bases in frame from base 1. One collaborating source in Seattle enrolled patients during active infection and followed them longitudinally through the course of disease. Whole blood was collected in K2EDTA tubes by collaborating institutions according to the institutions' own protocols. Collaborator samples were shipped for TCRbeta analysis as frozen whole blood, isolated PBMCs, or DNA extracted from either sample type. As concerns this clone: What antigen it recognizes has not been identified. Base qualities are not provided; no much larger clone lies one nucleotide away.

TCRbeta CDR3 regions were amplified from genomic DNA using the immunoSEQ Assay, a bias-controlled multiplex PCR. The authors' analysis ran thus. The number of nucleated cells in each sample was estimated from the amplification of reference gene primers within the assay. To quantify the absolute abundance of each unique TCRbeta CDR3 rearrangement, sequence reads were collapsed and filtered. For each sample, productive Simpson clonality was calculated by taking the square root of Simpson's diversity index across productive rearrangements. TCRdb's version of the immuneACCESS table is confined to in-frame rearrangements and falls short of the full clone set. An unresolved V gene accounts for under half of the shortfall where checked; the remainder is of unknown origin. The D gene and trimming were derived from the DNA, and the V and J assignments and clone size from that table. This sample gives 300,000 to 400,000 clones in total; 80% to 90% of them show up just once. Together, the top ten hold around 6% of the sample.

The V and J segments used are TRBV3-1 (or the pseudogene TRBV3-2) and TRBJ2-7; 7 bases in the junction line up with TRBD2. The material sequenced was peripheral blood. This TCR was sampled from a woman between 50 and 59 years old with COVID-19, enrolled during active disease. The sequence in DNA is TGTGCCAGCAGCCCGGCCGGGACTACAACCTACGAGCAGTACTTC. Its amino acids are CASSPAGTTTYEQYF.